The subject of this entry is one TCR beta chain. This receptor's antigen is unknown. Base quality data are lacking; no much larger clone is found one base away. The sample comes from a study of T cell responses to AZD1222 COVID-19 vaccine (dated by TCRdb to about 2021). About the study as a whole: AZD1222 recipients with second doses at about 4 weeks or about 12 weeks were pooled, because spike-specific TCR depth and breadth did not differ between schedules. TCR sequencing was performed for approximately 240 trial participants, of whom 200 to 220 were given two doses of AZD1222 and some 26 were given two doses of MenACWY control vaccine. Trial participants were enrolled into age subgroups of 18-55, 56-69 and 70-plus years, which contained about 150, 27 and 61 TCR-sequenced participants, respectively. Findings and caveats that apply to the study as a whole: Participants were mostly white British, with more females than males. The authors suggested clonal diversity may have been underestimated. Conclusions about previously exposed vaccinees were limited because only six AZD1222 recipients were SARS-CoV-2 seropositive at baseline. Reportedly, almost half of the unique spike-specific TCRs recognized epitopes lying outside the regions that are mutated in the B.1.351 and B.1.1.7 variants. The vaccine-associated CD4 TCRs covered the entire spike protein, and the dominant responses fell in regions 160-218 and 743-854. No day 14 peak-response samples were available, so repertoires were characterized only after the peak T cell response. In the small 56-69-year group, the increase in depth fell short of significance, most likely because of low power. After two AZD1222 doses, spike-specific TCR breadth and depth were significantly higher than at day 0 and than in MenACWY recipients.

The CDR3 regions of human TCRbeta chains were analyzed by immunosequencing. The paper's data handling went like this. Repertoire TCRs were matched against a reference library of SARS-CoV-2-specific TCRs generated with the MIRA antigen-specificity platform. Breadth meant the fraction of unique TCRs that were SARS-CoV-2-associated, whereas depth meant the fraction of total T cells that were SARS-CoV-2-associated. Using the MIRA data, every spike-specific TCR was mapped to the spike region that the TCR reacted to and assigned to either a CD4 or a CD8 class. Log10-transformed breadth and depth values were compared by one-way ANOVA with Sidak's multiple comparisons tests. Not all clones reach the TCRdb copy of this immuneACCESS table, which keeps in-frame sequences only. Checked studies attribute under half of the gap to unresolved V genes and leave the rest unexplained. V, J and clone size were drawn from that table, and D and trimming were deduced from the DNA. Present in this sample are about 100,000 clones, 87% of which were seen just once. Around 15% of the sample goes to the ten largest clones.

Per the publication, the time point label means: baseline before first vaccination. The vaccinee samples were drawn from two UK trials, COV001 and COV002, one of which was a single-blind randomized controlled phase 2/3 trial testing AZD1222 (ChAdOx1 nCoV-19) in healthy adults. For TCRbeta chain sequencing, PBMC samples were collected from trial participants at day 0 and at day 28 after the second dose. Ends trimmed: V by 4 bases, J by 6 bases; bases unmatched to a gene: 4. CDR1 and CDR2 are read off the germline V gene (reference sequence) as LGHDT and YNNKEL. The CDR3 sequence holds 15 residues, the cysteine and phenylalanine included. Kept here is only the CDR3 DNA, which spans 45 bases and is read in frame from base 1.

The rearrangement joined TRBV3-1 (or the pseudogene TRBV3-2) to TRBJ2-1, with TRBD1 matching 12 junction bases. The sequencing here drew on peripheral blood, taken on day 0 of AZD1222 vaccination. This TCR was sampled from an adult in good health. The DNA reads TGTGCCAGCAGCCGGGGACAGGGGGCAGGCAATGAGCAGTTCTTC. Its coded protein is CASSRGQGAGNEQFF.